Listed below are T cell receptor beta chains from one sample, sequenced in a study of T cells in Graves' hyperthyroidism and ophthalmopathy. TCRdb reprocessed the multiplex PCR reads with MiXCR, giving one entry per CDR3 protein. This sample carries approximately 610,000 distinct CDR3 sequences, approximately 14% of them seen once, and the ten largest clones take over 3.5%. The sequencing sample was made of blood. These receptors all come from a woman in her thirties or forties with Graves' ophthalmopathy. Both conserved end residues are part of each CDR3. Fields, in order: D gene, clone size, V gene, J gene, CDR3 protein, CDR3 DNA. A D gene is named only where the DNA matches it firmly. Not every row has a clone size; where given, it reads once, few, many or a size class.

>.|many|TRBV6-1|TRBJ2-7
CASSGRPKSSYEQYF
TGTGCCAGCAGCGGACGGCCGAAAAGCTCCTACGAGCAGTACTTC
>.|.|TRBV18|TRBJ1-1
CASSPRQTTNTEAFF
TGTGCCAGCTCACCACGACAAACCACGAACACTGAAGCTTTCTTT
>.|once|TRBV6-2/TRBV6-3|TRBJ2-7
CASSYSSDSYEQYF
TGTGCCAGCAGTTATTCCAGCGACTCCTACGAGCAGTACTTC
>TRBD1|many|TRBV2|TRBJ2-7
CASNNVRDRDEQYF
TGTGCCAGCAATAATGTCCGGGACAGGGACGAGCAGTACTTC
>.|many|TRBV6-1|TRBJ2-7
CASSEVFRQGGEQYF
TGTGCCAGCAGTGAAGTCTTCCGACAGGGAGGCGAGCAGTACTTC
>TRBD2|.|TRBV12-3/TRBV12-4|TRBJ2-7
CASSFNHGTSGAYEQYF
TGTGCCAGCAGTTTCAACCATGGGACTAGCGGGGCTTACGAGCAGTACTTC
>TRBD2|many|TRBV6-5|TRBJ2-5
CASSSGTSDQETQYF
TGTGCCAGCAGTTCGGGGACTAGCGACCAAGAGACCCAGTACTTC
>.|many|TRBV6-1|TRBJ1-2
CASTRFQNYGYTF
TGTGCCAGCACCCGGTTCCAAAACTATGGCTACACCTTC
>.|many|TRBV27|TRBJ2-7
CASSLGNEYEQYF
TGTGCCAGCAGTTTAGGGAACGAGTACGAGCAGTACTTC
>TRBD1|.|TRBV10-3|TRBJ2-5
CAITPGQGETQYF
TGTGCCATCACTCCGGGACAGGGTGAGACCCAGTACTTC
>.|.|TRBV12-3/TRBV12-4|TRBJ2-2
CASSLEGFGGELFF
TGTGCCAGCAGTTTGGAAGGGTTCGGCGGGGAGCTGTTTTTT
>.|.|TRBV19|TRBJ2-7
CASSPKTSMEQYF
TGTGCCAGTAGTCCCAAAACCAGTATGGAGCAGTACTTC
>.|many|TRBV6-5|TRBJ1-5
CASSYRRNNQPQHF
TGTGCCAGCAGTTACCGGCGGAACAATCAGCCCCAGCATTTT
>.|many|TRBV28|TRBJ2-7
CASSPHSGQTYEQYF
TGTGCCAGCAGCCCTCATAGCGGCCAAACCTACGAGCAGTACTTC
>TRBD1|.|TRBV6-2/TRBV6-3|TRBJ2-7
CASSITGQPYEQYF
TGTGCCAGCAGTATCACGGGACAGCCCTACGAGCAGTACTTC
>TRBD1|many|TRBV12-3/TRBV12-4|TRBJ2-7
CASSLRDRGYEQYF
TGTGCCAGCAGTTTGCGGGACAGGGGTTACGAGCAGTACTTC